This is a list of T cell receptor beta chains from one sample in a study of patients and donors after allogeneic stem cell transplantation. TCRdb re-derived calls from the RT-PCR reads in MiXCR, one entry per CDR3 protein. The sample has about a million distinct CDR3 sequences; 15% to 20% are singletons. Sequences were obtained from blood, either unsorted or a sorted T cell fraction (not recorded which). All receptors derive from a human donor who was either an allogeneic HSCT recipient or a stem cell or donor lymphocyte infusion donor (not recorded which). It is not recorded whose cells these are; they may come from a transplant donor. CDR3s include the opening cysteine and the closing phenylalanine or tryptophan. Fields, in order: CDR3 DNA, CDR3 protein, clone size, V gene, J gene, D gene. D genes are given only for firm matches. Expanded clones are given a class, and other clones once, few, many or no size at all.

TGCGCCAGCAGCCAAGGTCCGGAGCTTCCCTCCTACGAGCAGTACTTC	CASSQGPELPSYEQYF	few	TRBV4-1	TRBJ2-7	NA
TGCAGTGCTACCTCCGGGACTAGCGGGGGGGCTTACGAGCAGTACTTC	CSATSGTSGGAYEQYF	few	TRBV20-1	TRBJ2-7	TRBD2
TGCGCCAGCAGTCCCTCCCCTCGGCCCAGGGGACTTATGAACACTGAAGCTTTCTTT	CASSPSPRPRGLMNTEAFF	NA	TRBV4-1	TRBJ1-1	NA
TGTGCCAGCAGCTTAGAGGGCAGTTCGTTCACTGAAGCTTTCTTT	CASSLEGSSFTEAFF	few	TRBV7-9	TRBJ1-1	NA
TGCAGTGCTAGAGTGAAGAGTATACAGGGGCGCTTCTACGAGCAGTACTTC	CSARVKSIQGRFYEQYF	many	TRBV20-1	TRBJ2-7	TRBD1
TGTGCCAGCACAACACAGGGGTGGCGCGGTGGCTACACCTTC	CASTTQGWRGGYTF	few	TRBV13	TRBJ1-2	TRBD1
TGTGCCAGCAGCTCCCAAACAGGGGACGAGCAGTACTTC	CASSSQTGDEQYF	many	TRBV5-4	TRBJ2-7	TRBD1
TGTGCCAGCAGCGAGGGGAGCTCTGGAAACACCATATATTTT	CASSEGSSGNTIYF	many	TRBV7-8	TRBJ1-3	NA
TGTGCCTGGGGTAGGGACAAGCTCGGATCTGAAGCTTTCTTT	CAWGRDKLGSEAFF	NA	TRBV30	TRBJ1-1	NA
TGTGCCAGCAGCCAAGAATTTCAAGTTAAGTTT	CASSQEFQVKF	NA	TRBV4-2	TRBJ1-3	NA
TGTGCCAGCAGTTTAGGTCCCGCCTCCGCTGAAGCTTTCTTT	CASSLGPASAEAFF	few	TRBV28	TRBJ1-1	NA
TGTGCCAGCAGTTTAGGATCTGGAGCTCCTACGAAGCAGTACTTC	CASSLGSGAPTKQYF	NA	TRBV12-3/TRBV12-4	TRBJ2-7	NA